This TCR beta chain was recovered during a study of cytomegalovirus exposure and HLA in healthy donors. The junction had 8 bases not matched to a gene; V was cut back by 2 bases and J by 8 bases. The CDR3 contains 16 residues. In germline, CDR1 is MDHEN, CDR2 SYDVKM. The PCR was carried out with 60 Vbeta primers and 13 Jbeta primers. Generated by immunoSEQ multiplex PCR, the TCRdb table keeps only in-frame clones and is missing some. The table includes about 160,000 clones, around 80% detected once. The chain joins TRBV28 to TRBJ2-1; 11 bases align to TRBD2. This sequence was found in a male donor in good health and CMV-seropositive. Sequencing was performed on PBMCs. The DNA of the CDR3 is TGTGCCAGCAGTTTAGGGATTACTAGCGGGAGAGATGAGCAGTTCTTC. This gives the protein CASSLGITSGRDEQFF.